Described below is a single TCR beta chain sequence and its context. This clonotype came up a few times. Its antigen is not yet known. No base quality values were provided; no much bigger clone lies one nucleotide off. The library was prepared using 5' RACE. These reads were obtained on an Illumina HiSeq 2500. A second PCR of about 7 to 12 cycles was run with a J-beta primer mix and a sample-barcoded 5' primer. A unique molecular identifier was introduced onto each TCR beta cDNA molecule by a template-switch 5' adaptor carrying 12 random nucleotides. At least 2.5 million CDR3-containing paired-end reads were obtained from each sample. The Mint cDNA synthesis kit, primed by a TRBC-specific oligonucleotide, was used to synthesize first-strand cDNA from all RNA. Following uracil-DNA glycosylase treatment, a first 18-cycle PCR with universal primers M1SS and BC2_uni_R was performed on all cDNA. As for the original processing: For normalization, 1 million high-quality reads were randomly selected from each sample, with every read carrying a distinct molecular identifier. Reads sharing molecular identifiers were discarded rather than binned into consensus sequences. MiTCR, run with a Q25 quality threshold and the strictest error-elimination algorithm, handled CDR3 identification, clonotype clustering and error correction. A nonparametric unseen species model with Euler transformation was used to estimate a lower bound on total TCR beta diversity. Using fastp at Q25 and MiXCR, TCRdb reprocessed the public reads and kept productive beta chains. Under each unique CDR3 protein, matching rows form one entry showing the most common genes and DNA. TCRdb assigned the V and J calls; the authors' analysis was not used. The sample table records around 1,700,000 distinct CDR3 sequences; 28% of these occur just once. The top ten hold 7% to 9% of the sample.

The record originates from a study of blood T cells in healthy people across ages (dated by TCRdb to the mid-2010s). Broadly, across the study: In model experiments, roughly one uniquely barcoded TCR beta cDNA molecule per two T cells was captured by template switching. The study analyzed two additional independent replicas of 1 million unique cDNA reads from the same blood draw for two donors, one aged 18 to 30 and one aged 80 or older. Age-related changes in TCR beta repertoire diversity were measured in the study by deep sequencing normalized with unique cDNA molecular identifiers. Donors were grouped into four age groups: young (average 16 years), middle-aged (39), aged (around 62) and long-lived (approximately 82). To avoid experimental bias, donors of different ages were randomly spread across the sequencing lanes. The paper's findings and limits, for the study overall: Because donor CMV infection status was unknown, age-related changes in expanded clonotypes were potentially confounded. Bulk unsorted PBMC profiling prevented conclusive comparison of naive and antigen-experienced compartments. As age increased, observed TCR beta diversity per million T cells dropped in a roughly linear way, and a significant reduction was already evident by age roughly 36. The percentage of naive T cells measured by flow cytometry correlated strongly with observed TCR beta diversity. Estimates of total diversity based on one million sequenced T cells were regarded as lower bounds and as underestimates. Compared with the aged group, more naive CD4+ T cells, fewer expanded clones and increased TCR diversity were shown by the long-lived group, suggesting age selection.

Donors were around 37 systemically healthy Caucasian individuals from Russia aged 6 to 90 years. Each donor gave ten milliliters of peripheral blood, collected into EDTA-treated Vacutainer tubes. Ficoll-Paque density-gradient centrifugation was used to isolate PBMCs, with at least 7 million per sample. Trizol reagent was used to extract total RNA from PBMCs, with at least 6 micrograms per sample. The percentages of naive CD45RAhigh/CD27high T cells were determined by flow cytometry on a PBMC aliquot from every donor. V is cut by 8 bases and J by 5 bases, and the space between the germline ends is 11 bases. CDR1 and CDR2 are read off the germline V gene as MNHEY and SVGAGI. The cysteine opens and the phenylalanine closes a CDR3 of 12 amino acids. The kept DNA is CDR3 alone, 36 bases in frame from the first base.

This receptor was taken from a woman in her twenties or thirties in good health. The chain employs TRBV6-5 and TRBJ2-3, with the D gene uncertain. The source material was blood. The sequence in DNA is TGTGCCAGCGGCCTGCAGAGAGATACGCAGTATTTT. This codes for CASGLQRDTQYF.